A single sample gave rise to the 3 T cell receptor beta chains below, sequenced in a study of spatial heterogeneity in lung cancer. Whole-study findings and limits: For expanded intratumoral alpha and beta TCRs, counts tracked tumor mutation counts.

Which antigens these TCRs recognize remains unknown. Time point in this sample: sample taken at primary tumor resection. TCRdb processed the 5' RACE reads anew with MiXCR; each CDR3 protein has one entry. The data contain 20,000 to 25,000 distinct CDR3 sequences, approximately 6.5% of them singletons. Material: lung tumor tissue, obtained at surgery. These TCRs come from a male donor with early-stage non-small cell lung cancer.

This clonotype was detected ten times or more. The rearrangement links TRBV20-1 to TRBJ2-4; TRBD1 matches at 8 bases. The CDR3 length is 13 residues. Losses at the gene ends were 8 bases for V and 2 bases for J; bases not matched to a gene: 5. Germline V gene lookup returns CDR1 DFQATT and CDR2 SNEGSKA (reference sequence). The CDR3 DNA reads as TGCAGTCCCCGGACAGGGTCCAAAAACATTCAGTACTTC. As protein: CSPRTGSKNIQYF.

This clonotype has at least ten counts. V is TRBV3-1 and J is TRBJ2-2, with a possible D match to TRBD2 (5 bases). CDR3 size: 15 residues. From germline, CDR1 is LGHDT and CDR2 YNNKEL (reference sequence). Trimming shortened V by 0 bases and J by 4 bases, and 9 bases separated the two germline ends. In DNA form, the CDR3 reads TGTGCCAGCAGCCAAGAAGCTAGCCCCACCGGGGAGCTGTTTTTT. Translated, it gives CASSQEASPTGELFF. The whole variable domain, remainder taken from reference TRBV3-1 and TRBJ2-2, is DTAVSQTPKYLVTQMGNDKSIKCEQNLGHDTMYWYKQDSKKFLKIMFSYNNKELIINETVPNRFSPKSPDKAHLNLHINSLELGDSAVYFCASSQEASPTGELFFGEGSRLTVL.

This clonotype has a count of ten or more. The J gene is TRBJ1-6, the V gene TRBV6-1; 7 nucleotides line up with TRBD1. The CDR3 length is 16 residues. The trim removed 6 bases at V and 5 bases at J, leaving 10 bases unmatched. The germline CDR1 and CDR2 sequences are MNHNS and SASEGT. The CDR3 region has the DNA TGTGCCAGCAGCGAACAAGGGACAGAAAATAATTCACCCCTCCACTTT. Translated, it gives CASSEQGTENNSPLHF.